This TCR beta chain comes out of a study of identifying expanded T cells in peripheral blood. During the collection period, no donor immune events like infections were recorded. The study, taken as a whole, reports: Technical replicates showed around 1.3 changed clones; two weeks around 15; four weeks 19. Across healthy donors, higher total template counts meant significantly greater approximately 2-week count variance.

Points on this clone: Antigen unknown.

This table comes from immunoSEQ multiplex PCR, and its TCRdb copy is limited to in-frame clones, with some not included. The top ten hold 14% of the sample, which has fewer than 55,000 clones, around 82% seen once. This TCR was recovered from a person aged 18-69 years in good health. The sample was blood.

The CDR3 reads CASSFPLGGAATDTQYF. CDR3 nucleotide sequence: TGTGCCAGCAGCTTCCCGCTGGGGGGAGCGGCAACAGATACGCAGTATTTT. This chain joins TRBV7-2 and TRBJ2-3, with D perhaps TRBD2 (6 bases). V was shortened by 3 bases and J by 3 bases, with 19 bases between the two germline ends. The CDR3 is made up of 17 amino acids. Germline values: CDR1 SGHTA, CDR2 FQGNSA.